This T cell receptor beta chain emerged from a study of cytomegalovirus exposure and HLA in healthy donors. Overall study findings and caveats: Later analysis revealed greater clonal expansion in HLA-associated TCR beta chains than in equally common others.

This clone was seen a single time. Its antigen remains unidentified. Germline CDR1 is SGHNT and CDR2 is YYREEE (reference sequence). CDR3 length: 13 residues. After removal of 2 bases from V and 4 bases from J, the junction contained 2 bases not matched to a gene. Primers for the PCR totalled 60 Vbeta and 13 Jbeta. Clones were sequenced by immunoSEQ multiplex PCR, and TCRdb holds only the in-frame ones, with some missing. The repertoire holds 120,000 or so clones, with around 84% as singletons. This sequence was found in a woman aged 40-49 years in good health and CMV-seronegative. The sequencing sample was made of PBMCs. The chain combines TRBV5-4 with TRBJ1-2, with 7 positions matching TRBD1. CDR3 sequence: CASSFGDSYGYTF. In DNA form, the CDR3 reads TGTGCCAGCAGCTTTGGGGACAGCTATGGCTACACCTTC.